Here is one TCR beta chain with its context. Its antigen is unknown. Trimming removed 3 bases from V and 7 bases from J, with 12 bases in between. Per the germline V gene, CDR1 is LGHNA and CDR2 is YNFKEQ. The CDR3 is 13 amino acids. Amplification used 60 Vbeta primers and 13 Jbeta primers. Profiling relied on immunoSEQ multiplex PCR, and the TCRdb table lists in-frame clones only, not all of them. The table lists some 170,000 clones, around 69% of them singletons, with 2.8% in the top ten. The data originate from a study of cytomegalovirus exposure and HLA in healthy donors. At the level of the study: Genetic ancestry analysis placed over 75% of the 300 to 500 donors that were genotyped in the Caucasian-associated cluster. Study outcomes and limitations: A classifier reportedly called cytomegalovirus status with high sensitivity and specificity. Common viral pathogens (according to a later analysis) appeared linked to several of the most significant clusters. Later analysis identified a missense DCLRE1C variant that was linked to TCR beta V- and J-gene trimming.

This TCR was sampled from a woman younger than 45 in good health and CMV-seronegative. V and J are TRBV4-2 and TRBJ1-1; D call uncertain. Specimen: PBMCs. The CDR3: CASSQGGFGEAFF. For the CDR3, the DNA is TGTGCCAGCAGCCAGGGAGGGTTTGGTGAAGCTTTCTTT.